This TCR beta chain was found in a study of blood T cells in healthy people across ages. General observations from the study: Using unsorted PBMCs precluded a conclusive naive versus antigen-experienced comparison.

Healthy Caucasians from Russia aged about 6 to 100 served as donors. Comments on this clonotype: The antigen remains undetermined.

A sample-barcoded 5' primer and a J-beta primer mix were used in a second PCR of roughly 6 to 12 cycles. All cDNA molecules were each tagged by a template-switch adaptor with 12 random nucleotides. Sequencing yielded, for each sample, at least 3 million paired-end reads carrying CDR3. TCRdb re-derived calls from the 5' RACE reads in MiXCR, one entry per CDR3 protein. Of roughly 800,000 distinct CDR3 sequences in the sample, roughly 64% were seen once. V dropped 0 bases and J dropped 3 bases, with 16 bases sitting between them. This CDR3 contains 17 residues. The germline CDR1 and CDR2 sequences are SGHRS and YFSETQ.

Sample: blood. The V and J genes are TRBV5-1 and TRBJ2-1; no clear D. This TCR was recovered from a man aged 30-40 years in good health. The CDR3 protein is CASSLGVFDRVYNEQFF. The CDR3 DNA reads TGCGCCAGCAGCTTGGGAGTCTTCGATCGGGTCTACAATGAGCAGTTCTTC.